What follows describes a single TCR beta chain. As originally analysed: Reference gene primer amplification yielded estimated nucleated cell counts. TCRdb keeps only in-frame clones here, not all; method: immunoSEQ multiplex PCR. V, J and clone size were drawn from that table, and D and trimming were deduced from the DNA. The sample records hundreds of thousands of clones, 85% to 90% being singletons. This sample is drawn from a study of blood T cell repertoires in COVID-19. Study in general: COVID-19 samples from acute and convalescent phases originated in the United States, Italy and Spain. The cDNA or gDNA used as material had been derived from T cells, B-cell-depleted T cells, or PBMCs.

This CDR3 is built from 14 residues. Germline CDR1 and CDR2: LGHNA and YNFKEQ. The ends were cut back, 1 base at V and 5 bases at J, with 11 bases in the middle. Sequences were obtained from peripheral blood. The clonotype originates from a man aged 80 or over with acute or convalescent COVID-19. The chain combines TRBV4-2 with TRBJ2-5; possible D gene TRBD1, 5 bases. The CDR3 DNA sequence: TGTGCCAGCAGCCAAGGAGCAGGGCGGGAGACCCAGTACTTC. This codes for CASSQGAGRETQYF.